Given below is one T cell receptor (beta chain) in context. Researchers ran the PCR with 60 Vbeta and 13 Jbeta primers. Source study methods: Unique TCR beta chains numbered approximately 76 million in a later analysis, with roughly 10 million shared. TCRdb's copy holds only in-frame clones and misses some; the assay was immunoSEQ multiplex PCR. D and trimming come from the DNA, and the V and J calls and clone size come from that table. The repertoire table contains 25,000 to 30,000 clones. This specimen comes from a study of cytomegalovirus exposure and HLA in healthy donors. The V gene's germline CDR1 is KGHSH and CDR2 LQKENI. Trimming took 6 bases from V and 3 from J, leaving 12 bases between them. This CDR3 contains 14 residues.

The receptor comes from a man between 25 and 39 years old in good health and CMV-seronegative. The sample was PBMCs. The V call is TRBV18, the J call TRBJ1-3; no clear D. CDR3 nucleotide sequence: TGTGCCAGCTCCCCCCGAGGTCTTGGAAACACCATATATTTT. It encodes CASSPRGLGNTIYF.